This T cell receptor (beta chain) was identified during a study of blood T cell repertoires in COVID-19. In germline, CDR1 is MGHRA, CDR2 YSYEKL. The CDR3 is 17 amino acids. Trimming cost V 0 bases and J 2 bases, with 11 bases left between them. Produced via immunoSEQ multiplex PCR; TCRdb's table is partial and in-frame only. In the table there are approximately 220,000 clones, 65% to 90% of which are singletons. This TCR was recovered from a woman in her 30s who had been exposed to COVID-19. The sequenced sample consisted of PBMCs or T cells enriched from blood (not recorded which). The chain employs TRBV4-1 and TRBJ2-6, with D possibly matching TRBD2 (5 bases). The CDR3 loop is CASSQEFGGAGANVLTF. The CDR3 DNA is TGCGCCAGCAGCCAAGAATTTGGAGGAGCTGGGGCCAACGTCCTGACTTTC.